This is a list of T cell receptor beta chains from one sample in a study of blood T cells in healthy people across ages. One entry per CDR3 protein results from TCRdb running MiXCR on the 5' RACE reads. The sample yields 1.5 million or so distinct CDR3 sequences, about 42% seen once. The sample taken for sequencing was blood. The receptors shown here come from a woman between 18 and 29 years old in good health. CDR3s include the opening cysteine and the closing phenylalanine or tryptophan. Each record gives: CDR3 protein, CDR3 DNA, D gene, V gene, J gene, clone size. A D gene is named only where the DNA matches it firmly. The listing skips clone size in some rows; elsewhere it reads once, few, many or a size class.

CASSKVAGGVYNEQFF	TGTGCCAGCAGCAAAGTAGCGGGAGGGGTTTACAATGAGCAGTTCTTC	TRBD2	TRBV7-8	TRBJ2-1	.
CASRDGLSREQYF	TGTGCCAGCCGGGACGGGCTTTCTCGCGAGCAGTACTTC	.	TRBV7-9	TRBJ2-7	once
CASSVSVYEAFF	TGTGCCAGCAGTGTATCGGTATACGAAGCTTTCTTT	.	TRBV25-1	TRBJ1-1	.
CSVEAQGSTEAFF	TGCAGCGTTGAAGCACAGGGTAGCACTGAAGCTTTCTTT	.	TRBV29-1	TRBJ1-1	.
CASSSDRQGSYQETQYF	TGTGCCAGCAGCTCAGATCGACAGGGATCGTACCAAGAGACCCAGTACTTC	TRBD1	TRBV9	TRBJ2-5	few
CASSRGVAGRNTQYF	TGTGCCAGCAGCCGTGGAGTAGCGGGAAGGAATACGCAGTATTTT	TRBD2	TRBV12-3/TRBV12-4	TRBJ2-3	many
CAWSLPQVITEAFF	TGTGCCTGGAGTTTACCCCAGGTAATAACTGAAGCTTTCTTT	.	TRBV30	TRBJ1-1	few
CASSVGTTGYTF	TGTGCCAGCAGCGTAGGGACAACTGGCTACACCTTC	.	TRBV9	TRBJ1-2	.
CASSVAGVHTEAFF	TGTGCCAGCAGCGTGGCGGGGGTGCACACTGAAGCTTTCTTT	.	TRBV9	TRBJ1-1	.
CSARDLEGGYEQYF	TGCAGTGCTAGAGACCTCGAAGGGGGCTACGAGCAGTACTTC	.	TRBV20-1	TRBJ2-7	.
CASSFTRPTDTQYF	TGTGCCAGCAGTTTTACGCGACCCACAGATACGCAGTATTTT	.	TRBV28	TRBJ2-3	few
CSVEYTDTQYF	TGCAGCGTTGAATACACAGATACGCAGTATTTT	.	TRBV29-1	TRBJ2-3	many
CASSPGQEHSYEQYF	TGTGCCAGCAGCCCAGGACAGGAGCACTCCTACGAGCAGTACTTC	TRBD1	TRBV7-9	TRBJ2-7	.
CASSSPRLLNYGYTF	TGTGCCAGCAGCTCTCCCCGGTTATTGAACTATGGCTACACCTTC	.	TRBV5-5	TRBJ1-2	few
CASTPSGGVYNEQFF	TGTGCCAGCACCCCAAGCGGGGGGGTTTACAATGAGCAGTTCTTC	TRBD2	TRBV12-3/TRBV12-4	TRBJ2-1	.
CSASQQTGFDEQFF	TGCAGTGCTAGTCAGCAGACAGGGTTCGATGAGCAGTTCTTC	TRBD1	TRBV20-1	TRBJ2-1	.
CASSEALQGPYEQYF	TGTGCCAGCAGTGAAGCGTTACAGGGCCCCTACGAGCAGTACTTC	.	TRBV6-1	TRBJ2-7	few
CASSYSPSLDNEQFF	TGTGCCAGCAGTTACTCGCCAAGCTTGGACAATGAGCAGTTCTTC	.	TRBV6-2/TRBV6-3	TRBJ2-1	.
CASSLFVGSNNQPQHF	TGTGCCAGTAGTCTTTTTGTGGGTAGCAACAATCAGCCCCAGCATTTT	.	TRBV19	TRBJ1-5	few
CASSFSGRYYEQYF	TGTGCCAGCAGCTTTAGCGGGAGGTATTACGAGCAGTACTTC	TRBD2	TRBV7-2	TRBJ2-7	.
CASSQAPGQGNEKLFF	TGCGCCAGCAGCCAAGCTCCGGGACAGGGGAATGAAAAACTGTTTTTT	TRBD1	TRBV4-1	TRBJ1-4	few
CASSYGFRSYEQYF	TGTGCCAGCAGTTACGGGTTCCGCTCCTACGAGCAGTACTTC	.	TRBV6-5	TRBJ2-7	few
CSARSLEAYNEQFF	TGCAGTGCTAGAAGCCTAGAGGCCTACAATGAGCAGTTCTTC	.	TRBV20-1	TRBJ2-1	few
CASSLVSGNYNEQFF	TGCGCCAGCAGCTTGGTTTCGGGGAACTACAATGAGCAGTTCTTC	.	TRBV5-1	TRBJ2-1	few